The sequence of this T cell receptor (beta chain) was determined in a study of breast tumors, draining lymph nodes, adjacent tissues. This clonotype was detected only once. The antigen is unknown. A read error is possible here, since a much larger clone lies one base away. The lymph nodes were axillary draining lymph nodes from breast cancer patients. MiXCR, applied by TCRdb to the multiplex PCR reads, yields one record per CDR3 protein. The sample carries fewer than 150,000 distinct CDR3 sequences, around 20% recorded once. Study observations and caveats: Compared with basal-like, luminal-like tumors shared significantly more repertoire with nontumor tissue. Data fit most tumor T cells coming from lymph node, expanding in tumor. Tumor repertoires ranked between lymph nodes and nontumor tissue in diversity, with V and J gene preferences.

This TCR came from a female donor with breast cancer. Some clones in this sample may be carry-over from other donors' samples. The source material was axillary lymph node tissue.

This CDR3 is CPSSPRDPRDTQYF. CDR3 bases: TGTCCCAGTAGTCCCCGGGACCCTCGAGATACGCAGTATTTT. This chain joins TRBV19 and TRBJ2-3; possibly TRBD1 or TRBD2 for D (5 bases each). This CDR3 contains 14 residues. Germline values: CDR1 LNHDA, CDR2 SQIVND (reference sequence). Full variable domain (remainder filled in from reference TRBV19 and TRBJ2-3): DGGITQSPKYLFRKEGQNVTLSCEQNLNHDAMYWYRQDPGQGLRLIYYSQIVNDFQKGDIAEGYSVSREKKESFPLTVTSAQKNPTAFYLCPSSPRDPRDTQYFGPGTRLTVL.